Listed below are T cell receptor beta chains from one sample, sequenced in a study of blood T cell repertoires in COVID-19. Data came from immunoSEQ multiplex PCR; TCRdb stores just in-frame clones and leaves some out. The data show roughly 520,000 clones, with more than 75% seen just once and about 1.7% held by the top ten. The specimen was PBMCs or T cells enriched from blood (not recorded which). All receptors come from a woman in her thirties or forties who had recovered from COVID-19. The CDR3 runs from the conserved cysteine through the conserved F or W. The order of the fields is V gene, J gene, CDR3 protein.

v_gene: TRBV7-9
j_gene: TRBJ2-6
CDR3aa: CASSPGQGGSGANVLTF

v_gene: TRBV19
j_gene: TRBJ1-5
CDR3aa: CASSKRGGGNQPQHF

v_gene: TRBV5-1
j_gene: TRBJ1-2
CDR3aa: CASSPDRGGYTF

v_gene: TRBV10-1
j_gene: TRBJ2-1
CDR3aa: CASSAQVGVGEQFF

v_gene: TRBV6-2/TRBV6-3
j_gene: TRBJ2-3
CDR3aa: CASSYSIGGRARDTQYF

v_gene: TRBV7-7
j_gene: TRBJ2-7
CDR3aa: CASSLGPGGSSYEQYF

v_gene: TRBV4-3
j_gene: TRBJ1-5
CDR3aa: CASSFSWGGQGAGQPQHF

v_gene: TRBV12-5
j_gene: TRBJ1-5
CDR3aa: CASGTGTRQPQHF

v_gene: TRBV29-1
j_gene: TRBJ2-5
CDR3aa: CSVGARAKETQYF

v_gene: TRBV7-9
j_gene: TRBJ1-1
CDR3aa: CASGQGNTEAFF

v_gene: TRBV5-4
j_gene: TRBJ1-4
CDR3aa: CASSLGRVGQGRNEKLFF

v_gene: TRBV5-8
j_gene: TRBJ1-2
CDR3aa: CASSLAPGTRGYTF

v_gene: TRBV19
j_gene: TRBJ1-4
CDR3aa: CASSIPDRGHEKLFF

v_gene: TRBV14
j_gene: TRBJ2-5
CDR3aa: CASSQDWGLGSETQYF

v_gene: TRBV12-3/TRBV12-4
j_gene: TRBJ1-1
CDR3aa: CASSPTNDPEAFF

v_gene: TRBV11-3
j_gene: TRBJ1-2
CDR3aa: CASSLGQGGSGYTF

v_gene: TRBV11-3
j_gene: TRBJ2-2
CDR3aa: CASSLAPSGSNGELFF

v_gene: TRBV6-1
j_gene: TRBJ1-6
CDR3aa: CASSEDSLNSPLHF

v_gene: TRBV6-5
j_gene: TRBJ2-7
CDR3aa: CASRPSGSYEQYF

v_gene: TRBV3-1/TRBV3-2
j_gene: TRBJ2-7
CDR3aa: CASSHATGGLTYEQYF

v_gene: TRBV7-9
j_gene: TRBJ2-4
CDR3aa: CASSSSRENLAKNIQYF

v_gene: TRBV10-2
j_gene: TRBJ2-1
CDR3aa: CASSERGSQGYTNEQFF

v_gene: TRBV7-8
j_gene: TRBJ1-2
CDR3aa: CASSPDSNYGYTF

v_gene: TRBV27
j_gene: TRBJ2-7
CDR3aa: CASSPYSTGGIYEQYF

v_gene: TRBV7-6
j_gene: TRBJ2-5
CDR3aa: CASSLVGQGETQYF

v_gene: TRBV12-5
j_gene: TRBJ2-5
CDR3aa: CASGLGTGGREETQYF

v_gene: TRBV14
j_gene: TRBJ2-1
CDR3aa: CASSQWVSGEQFF

v_gene: TRBV11-3
j_gene: TRBJ2-5
CDR3aa: CASSSVGGLLFQETQYF

v_gene: TRBV6-5
j_gene: TRBJ2-7
CDR3aa: CASSTRGSGGYEQYF

v_gene: TRBV24-1
j_gene: TRBJ2-1
CDR3aa: CATSESLAGVDNEQFF

v_gene: TRBV3-1/TRBV3-2
j_gene: TRBJ2-1
CDR3aa: CASSALSEQFF

v_gene: TRBV19
j_gene: TRBJ1-2
CDR3aa: CASSRPRTVGGQGTYGYTF

v_gene: TRBV15
j_gene: TRBJ1-5
CDR3aa: CATSGYRVQPQHF

v_gene: TRBV6-1
j_gene: TRBJ2-1
CDR3aa: CASSVRFEREPNEQFF

v_gene: TRBV10-1
j_gene: TRBJ2-7
CDR3aa: CASSTPGQGEAEQYF

v_gene: TRBV11-3
j_gene: TRBJ1-2
CDR3aa: CASSYRGDYGYTF

v_gene: TRBV7-9
j_gene: TRBJ1-5
CDR3aa: CASSLGTGTYSNQPQHF

v_gene: TRBV7-8
j_gene: TRBJ1-1
CDR3aa: CASRPLAGDGTEAFF

v_gene: TRBV5-8
j_gene: TRBJ2-1
CDR3aa: CASSSGTGLTYNEQFF

v_gene: TRBV5-6
j_gene: TRBJ2-3
CDR3aa: CASSSEGAGGLDTQYF